These 20 T cell receptor beta chains came from one sample sequenced in a study of CD8 T cells in ankylosing spondylitis. One entry per CDR3 protein results from TCRdb running MiXCR on the 5' RACE reads. Here the sample spans around 340,000 distinct CDR3 sequences, approximately 22% being singletons. The sample consisted of blood, either unsorted or a sorted T cell fraction (not recorded which). The receptors were gathered from a male donor with ankylosing spondylitis or in good health (not recorded which).

This clonotype was detected many times. The chain uses TRBV12-3 or TRBV12-4 and TRBJ1-4; D uncertain. The CDR3 contains 14 residues. V lost 5 bases, J lost 1 base, and 8 bases lay in between. CDR3 bases: TGTGCCAGCAGTCTGCTGGGAACTAATGAAAAACTGTTTTTT. This codes for CASSLLGTNEKLFF.

This clonotype was recorded a few times. The chain combines TRBV6-5 with TRBJ1-6; a possible D gene is TRBD1 (5 bases). Per germline, CDR1 MNHEY and CDR2 SVGAGI. The CDR3 has 15 amino acids. Trimming took off 0 bases at V and 12 bases at J, with 15 bases between the two ends. In nucleotides, the CDR3 is TGTGCCAGCAGTTACTCGGACAAGGTTGATATACCCCTCCACTTT. Residues: CASSYSDKVDIPLHF.

This clonotype was found a few times. The gene calls are TRBV7-3 and TRBJ2-1, with 8 bases that match TRBD2. Germline values: CDR1 SGHTA, CDR2 FQGTGA. With V trimmed by 5 bases and J by 5 bases, 5 bases remained unmatched. CDR3 length: 14 amino acids. CDR3 amino acids: CASSRTSFNNEQFF. In DNA form, the CDR3 reads TGTGCCAGCAGCCGGACTAGCTTCAACAATGAGCAGTTCTTC.

This clonotype appeared a few times. This rearrangement joins TRBV20-1 to TRBJ2-5; the D gene is possibly TRBD2 (6 bases). V shed 6 bases and J shed 6 bases, with 17 bases lying between them. This CDR3 is built from 13 residues. In germline, CDR1 is DFQATT, CDR2 SNEGSKA (reference sequence). CDR3 in DNA: TGCAGTGCCTACTGGAGGGGAACACAGACCCAGTACTTC. It specifies CSAYWRGTQTQYF.

This clonotype was seen more than once but under ten times. The chain uses TRBV3-1 and TRBJ2-1, with D possibly being TRBD2 (6 bases). Trimming left V 1 base short and J 8 bases short, with 12 bases between. Germline lookup yields CDR1 LGHDT and CDR2 YNNKEL (reference sequence). The CDR3 loop spans 14 amino acids. The CDR3 region is CASSQGGEVDEQFF. The CDR3 DNA sequence: TGTGCCAGCAGCCAAGGCGGGGAAGTTGATGAGCAGTTCTTC.

This clonotype was picked up one time. The V gene is TRBV5-5, the J gene TRBJ2-1, with TRBD1 matching over 8 bases. V shed 5 bases, J shed 8 bases, and the junction held 9 bases outside the gene matches. The CDR3 extends over 14 amino acids. In germline, CDR1 is SGHKS, CDR2 YYEKEE (reference sequence). The CDR3 bases are TGTGCCAGCAGGCCCGGGACAGGTCTTTATGAGCAGTTCTTC. Protein sequence: CASRPGTGLYEQFF.

The V gene is TRBV4-1, the J gene TRBJ1-1; D ambiguous. There are 14 residues in the CDR3. V was cut by 3 bases and J by 2 bases, with 10 bases left in between. The germline CDR1 and CDR2 sequences are MGHRA and YSYEKL. CDR3 sequence: CASSQWTENTEAFF. CDR3 coding DNA: TGCGCCAGCAGCCAGTGGACCGAAAACACTGAAGCTTTCTTT.

The table lists this clonotype with a few counts. This chain uses TRBV20-1 with TRBJ2-1; 11 nucleotides match TRBD1. CDR1 and CDR2 (germline): DFQATT, SNEGSKA (reference sequence). The junction had 3 bases not matched to a gene; V was cut back by 6 bases and J by 5 bases. The CDR3 is 13 residues long. CDR3: CSAGQGAHNEQFF. CDR3 coding DNA: TGCAGTGCCGGACAGGGGGCACACAATGAGCAGTTCTTC.

This clonotype was counted between two and nine times. The rearrangement joins TRBV11-2 to TRBJ2-3; no firm D call. The germline V gene encodes CDR1 SGHAT and CDR2 FQNNGV. There are 15 residues in the CDR3. Trimming took off 6 bases at V and 5 bases at J, with 18 bases between the two ends. For the CDR3, the DNA is TGTGCCAGCAGGGAAAGAGGTCGAGCCCAAGATACGCAGTATTTT. Protein sequence: CASRERGRAQDTQYF.

J is TRBJ2-1 and V is TRBV29-1; perhaps D is TRBD1 or TRBD2 (6 bases each). V was pared by 7 bases and J by 4 bases, with 20 bases between. The CDR3 spans 15 residues. Per the germline V gene, CDR1 is SQVTM and CDR2 is ANQGSEA. This CDR3 reads CSAKGGFEVYNEQFF. DNA of the CDR3: TGCAGCGCCAAGGGGGGTTTCGAGGTATACAATGAGCAGTTCTTC.

This clonotype was observed a few times. This chain joins TRBV11-2 and TRBJ2-1; possible D gene TRBD2, 5 bases. The CDR3 consists of 15 residues. Germline V gene lookup returns CDR1 SGHAT and CDR2 FQNNGV. The ends were cut back, 0 bases at V and 6 bases at J, with 12 bases in the middle. CDR3 amino acids: CASSLETGGGNEQFF. Written as DNA, the CDR3 is TGTGCCAGCAGCTTAGAAACGGGCGGAGGCAATGAGCAGTTCTTC.

The genes are TRBV2 and TRBJ2-7; 12 bases line up with TRBD2. This CDR3 has 15 residues. V lost 4 bases, J lost 4 bases, and 5 bases stayed unmatched. In germline, CDR1 is SNHLY, CDR2 FYNNEI. The CDR3 loop reads CASSGTGTSGYEQYF. The CDR3 region has the DNA TGTGCCAGCAGTGGAACCGGGACTAGCGGGTACGAGCAGTACTTC.

This clonotype was seen a handful of times. This sequence joins TRBV6-4 and TRBJ2-3, with TRBD2 matching over 10 bases. From germline, CDR1 is MRHNA and CDR2 SNTAGT. Losses at the gene ends were 6 bases for V and 0 bases for J; bases not matched to a gene: 3. The CDR3 totals 15 residues. CDR3 amino acids: CASRERGGSTDTQYF. Here the CDR3 DNA reads TGTGCCAGCAGAGAGCGGGGGGGTAGCACAGATACGCAGTATTTT.

The chain joins TRBV20-1 to TRBJ2-5, with TRBD2 matching over 12 bases. CDR1 is DFQATT and CDR2 is SNEGSKA in the germline V gene (reference sequence). The CDR3 is 16 residues long. Here the CDR3 reads CSSPGRASGGVETQYF. DNA of the CDR3: TGCAGCTCCCCCGGGAGGGCTAGCGGGGGGGTTGAGACCCAGTACTTC.

The rearrangement links TRBV7-9 to TRBJ2-5; D is perhaps TRBD1 or TRBD2 (5 bases each). The CDR3 has 13 amino acids. Germline V gives CDR1 SEHNR, CDR2 FQNEAQ (reference sequence). Trimming removed 5 bases at V and 1 base at J, with 8 bases between. CDR3 in DNA: TGTGCCAGCAGCACCGGGACCCAAGAGACCCAGTACTTC. This codes for CASSTGTQETQYF.

The chain uses TRBV11-2 and TRBJ2-5; TRBD2 matches at 15 bases. Germline CDR1 reads SGHAT; CDR2 reads FQNNGV. Trimming took 5 bases from V and 5 from J; bases not matched to a gene: 3. This CDR3 spans 15 amino acids. The CDR3 bases are TGTGCCAGCAGCACAGGACTAGCGGGAGGGGAGACCCAGTACTTC. Translation gives CASSTGLAGGETQYF.

The V and J genes are TRBV20-1 and TRBJ2-3, with no clear D. V lost 3 bases and J 2 bases, leaving 9 bases between the germline ends. There are 13 residues in the CDR3. Germline CDR1 is DFQATT and CDR2 is SNEGSKA (reference sequence). The CDR3: CSARGGFTDTQYF. CDR3 in DNA: TGCAGTGCTAGGGGCGGCTTCACAGATACGCAGTATTTT.

This clonotype turned up a few times. This chain links TRBV29-1 with TRBJ2-1; unclear D gene. CDR3 length: 13 residues. Trimming removed 0 bases at V and 8 bases at J, with 11 bases between. CDR1 SQVTM and CDR2 ANQGSEA come from the germline V gene. The CDR3 DNA follows: TGCAGCGTTGAAGAAGACCACCGGGATGAGCAGTTCTTC. It is translated as CSVEEDHRDEQFF.

This clonotype has just a few counts. The gene calls are TRBV29-1 and TRBJ2-7; D tentatively reads TRBD1 or TRBD2 (5 bases each). V lost 6 bases, J lost 5 bases, and 17 bases lay in between. The CDR3 has 13 amino acids. The germline V gene has CDR1 SQVTM and CDR2 ANQGSEA. This CDR3 reads CSVSSDGAHEQYF. The CDR3 DNA reads TGCAGCGTCTCCTCGGACGGGGCCCACGAGCAGTACTTC.

This chain connects TRBV4-1 to TRBJ2-7; no clear D. The V and J ends lost 0 bases and 2 bases respectively, with 8 bases between them. Germline loops: CDR1 MGHRA, CDR2 YSYEKL. The CDR3 sequence is 14 residues long. The CDR3 sequence: CASSQDRQTYEQYF. The CDR3 DNA reads as TGCGCCAGCAGCCAAGATCGTCAGACCTACGAGCAGTACTTC.